The source of this TCR beta chain is a study of cytomegalovirus exposure and HLA in healthy donors. The CDR3 contains 15 residues. Per the germline V gene, CDR1 is MNHNS and CDR2 is SASEGT. The V end lost 6 bases, the J end lost 1 base, and 12 bases lay between the germline ends. Study outcomes and limitations: The majority of TCR sequences were rare, yet some public TCRs appeared in many donors.

It was the approximately 130-subject validation cohort, separate from the roughly 700-subject first cohort, to which the donors belonged. Worth noting for this clone: Antigen: not known.

The table came from immunoSEQ multiplex PCR; TCRdb's copy has only in-frame clones and leaves some out. The profile shows about 300,000 clones, around 89% of them singletons. J is TRBJ2-2 and V is TRBV6-1; D might be TRBD2 (6 bases). Input material: PBMCs. This clonotype was sampled from a woman younger than 35 in good health and CMV-seronegative. The CDR3 coding sequence is TGTGCCAGCAGGCCTCTGGGAGGGAACACCGGGGAGCTGTTTTTT. Translating gives CASRPLGGNTGELFF.